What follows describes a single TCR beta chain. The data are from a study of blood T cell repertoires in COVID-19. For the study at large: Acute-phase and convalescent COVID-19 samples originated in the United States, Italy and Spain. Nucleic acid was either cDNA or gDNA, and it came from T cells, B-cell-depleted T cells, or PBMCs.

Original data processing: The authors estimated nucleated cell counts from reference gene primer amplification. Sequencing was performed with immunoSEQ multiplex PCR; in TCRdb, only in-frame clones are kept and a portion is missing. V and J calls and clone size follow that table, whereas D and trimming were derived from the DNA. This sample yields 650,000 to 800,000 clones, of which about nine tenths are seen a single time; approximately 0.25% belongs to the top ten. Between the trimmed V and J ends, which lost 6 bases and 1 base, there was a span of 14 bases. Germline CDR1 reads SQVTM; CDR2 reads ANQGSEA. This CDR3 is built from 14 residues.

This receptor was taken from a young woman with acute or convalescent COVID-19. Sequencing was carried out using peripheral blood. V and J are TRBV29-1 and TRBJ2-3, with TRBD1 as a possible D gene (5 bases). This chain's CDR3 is CSVSGHEGTDTQYF. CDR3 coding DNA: TGCAGCGTATCCGGACATGAGGGCACAGATACGCAGTATTTT.